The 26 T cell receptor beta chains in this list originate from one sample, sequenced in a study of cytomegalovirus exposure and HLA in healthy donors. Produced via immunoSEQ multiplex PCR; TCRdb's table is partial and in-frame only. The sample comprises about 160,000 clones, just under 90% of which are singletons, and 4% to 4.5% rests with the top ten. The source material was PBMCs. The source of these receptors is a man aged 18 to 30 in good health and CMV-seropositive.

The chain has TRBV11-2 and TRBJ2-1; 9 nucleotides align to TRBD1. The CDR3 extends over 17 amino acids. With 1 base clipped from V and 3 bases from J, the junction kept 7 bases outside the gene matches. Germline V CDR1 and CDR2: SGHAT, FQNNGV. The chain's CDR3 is CASSLAPGQGHYNEQFF. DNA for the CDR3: TGTGCCAGCAGCTTAGCCCCGGGACAGGGACACTACAATGAGCAGTTCTTC.

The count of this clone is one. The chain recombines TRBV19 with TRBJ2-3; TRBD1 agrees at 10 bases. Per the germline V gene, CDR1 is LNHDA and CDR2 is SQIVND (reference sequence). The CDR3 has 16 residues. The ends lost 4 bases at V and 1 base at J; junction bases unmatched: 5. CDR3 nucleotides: TGTGCCAGTAGTAGCCCCGGGACAGGGGGCACAGATACGCAGTATTTT. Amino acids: CASSSPGTGGTDTQYF. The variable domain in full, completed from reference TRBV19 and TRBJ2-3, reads DGGITQSPKYLFRKEGQNVTLSCEQNLNHDAMYWYRQDPGQGLRLIYYSQIVNDFQKGDIAEGYSVSREKKESFPLTVTSAQKNPTAFYLCASSSPGTGGTDTQYFGPGTRLTVL.

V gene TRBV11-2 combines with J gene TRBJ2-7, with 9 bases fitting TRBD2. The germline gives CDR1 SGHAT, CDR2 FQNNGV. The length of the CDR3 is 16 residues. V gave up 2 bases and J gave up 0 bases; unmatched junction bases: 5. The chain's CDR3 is CASSLLAGGDSYEQYF. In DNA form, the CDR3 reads TGTGCCAGCAGCTTACTCGCGGGAGGGGACTCCTACGAGCAGTACTTC.

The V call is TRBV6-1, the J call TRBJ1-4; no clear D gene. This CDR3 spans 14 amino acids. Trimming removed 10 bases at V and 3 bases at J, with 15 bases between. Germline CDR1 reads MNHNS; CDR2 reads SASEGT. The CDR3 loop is CATDRGSSNEKLFF. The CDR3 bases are TGTGCCACCGACCGAGGGTCATCTAATGAAAAACTGTTTTTT.

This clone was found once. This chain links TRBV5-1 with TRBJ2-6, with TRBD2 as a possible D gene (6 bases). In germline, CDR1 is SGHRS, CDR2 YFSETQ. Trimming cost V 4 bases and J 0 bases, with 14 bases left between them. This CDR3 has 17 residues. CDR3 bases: TGCGCCAGCAGCCCGGCGGAGGGATTCTCTGGGGCCAACGTCCTGACTTTC. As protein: CASSPAEGFSGANVLTF.

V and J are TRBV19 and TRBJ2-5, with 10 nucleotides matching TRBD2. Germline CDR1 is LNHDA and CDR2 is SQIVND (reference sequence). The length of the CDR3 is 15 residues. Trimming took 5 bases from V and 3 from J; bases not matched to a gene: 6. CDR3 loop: CASSQPLAGEETQYF. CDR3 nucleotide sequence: TGTGCCAGTAGTCAGCCTCTAGCGGGAGAAGAGACCCAGTACTTC. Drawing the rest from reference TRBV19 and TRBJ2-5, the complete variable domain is DGGITQSPKYLFRKEGQNVTLSCEQNLNHDAMYWYRQDPGQGLRLIYYSQIVNDFQKGDIAEGYSVSREKKESFPLTVTSAQKNPTAFYLCASSQPLAGEETQYFGPGTRLLVL.

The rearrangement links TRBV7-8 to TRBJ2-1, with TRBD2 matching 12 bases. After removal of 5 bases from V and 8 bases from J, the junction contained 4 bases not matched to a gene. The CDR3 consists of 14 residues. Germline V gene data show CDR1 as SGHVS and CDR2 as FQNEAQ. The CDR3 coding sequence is TGTGCCAGCAGCCCGACTAGCGGGAGCTATGAGCAGTTCTTC. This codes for CASSPTSGSYEQFF.

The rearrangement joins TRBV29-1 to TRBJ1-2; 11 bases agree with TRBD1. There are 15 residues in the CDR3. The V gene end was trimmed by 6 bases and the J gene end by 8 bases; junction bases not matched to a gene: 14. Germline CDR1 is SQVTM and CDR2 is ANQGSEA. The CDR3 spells CSVAVPGQGGRGYTF. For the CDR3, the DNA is TGCAGCGTGGCCGTCCCGGGACAGGGGGGCAGGGGCTACACCTTC.

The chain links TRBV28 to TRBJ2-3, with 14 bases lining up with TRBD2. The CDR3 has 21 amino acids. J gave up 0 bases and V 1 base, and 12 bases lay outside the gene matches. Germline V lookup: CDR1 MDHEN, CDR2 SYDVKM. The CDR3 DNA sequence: TGTGCCAGCAGTTTATTGGTGGAGACTAGCGGGAGGGCCCGGAGCACAGATACGCAGTATTTT. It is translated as CASSLLVETSGRARSTDTQYF.

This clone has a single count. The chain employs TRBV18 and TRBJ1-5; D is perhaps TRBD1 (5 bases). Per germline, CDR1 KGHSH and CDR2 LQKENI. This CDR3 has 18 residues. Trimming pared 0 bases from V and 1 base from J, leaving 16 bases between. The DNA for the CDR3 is TGTGCCAGCTCACCACCGGGGGGACCGGGGCAGAGCAATCAGCCCCAGCATTTT. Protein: CASSPPGGPGQSNQPQHF.

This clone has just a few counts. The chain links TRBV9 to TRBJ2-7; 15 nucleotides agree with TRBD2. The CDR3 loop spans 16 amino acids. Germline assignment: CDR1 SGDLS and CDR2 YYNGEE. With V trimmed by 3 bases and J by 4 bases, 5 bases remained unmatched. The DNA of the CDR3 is TGTGCCAGCAGCGCCGGACTAGCGGGAGGGGGTTACGAGCAGTACTTC. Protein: CASSAGLAGGGYEQYF.

In DNA form, the CDR3 reads TGTGCCAGCAGCAAAGGACTGCTTGGGACCTACGAGCAGTACTTC. Its translation: CASSKGLLGTYEQYF. The gene calls are TRBV28 and TRBJ2-7; tentative D call: TRBD2 (5 bases). Germline V CDR1 and CDR2: MDHEN, SYDVKM. This CDR3 contains 15 residues. Trimming removed 6 bases from V and 2 bases from J, with 17 bases in between.

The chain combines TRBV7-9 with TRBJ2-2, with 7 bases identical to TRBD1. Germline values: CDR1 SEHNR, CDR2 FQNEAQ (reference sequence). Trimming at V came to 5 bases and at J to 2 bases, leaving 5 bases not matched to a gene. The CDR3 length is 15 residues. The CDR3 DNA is TGTGCCAGCAGCAAGACAGGGAGTAACACCGGGGAGCTGTTTTTT. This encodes CASSKTGSNTGELFF.

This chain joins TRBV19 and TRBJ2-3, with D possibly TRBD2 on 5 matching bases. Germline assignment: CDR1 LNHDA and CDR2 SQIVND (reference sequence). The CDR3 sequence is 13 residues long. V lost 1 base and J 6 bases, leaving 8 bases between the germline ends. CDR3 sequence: CASSIGPGDTQYF. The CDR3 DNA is TGTGCCAGTAGTATAGGTCCGGGGGATACGCAGTATTTT.

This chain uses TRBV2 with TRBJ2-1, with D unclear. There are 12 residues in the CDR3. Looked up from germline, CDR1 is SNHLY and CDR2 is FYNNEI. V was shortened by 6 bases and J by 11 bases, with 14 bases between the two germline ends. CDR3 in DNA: TGTGCCAGCAGCGGTTCTCCGCGGAAGCAGTTCTTC. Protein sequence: CASSGSPRKQFF.

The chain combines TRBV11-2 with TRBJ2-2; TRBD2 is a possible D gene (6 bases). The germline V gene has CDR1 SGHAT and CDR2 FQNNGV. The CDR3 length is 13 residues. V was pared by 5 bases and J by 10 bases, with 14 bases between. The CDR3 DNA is TGTGCCAGCAGCCGGCCTACGGGAGAGGAGCTGTTTTTT. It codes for CASSRPTGEELFF.

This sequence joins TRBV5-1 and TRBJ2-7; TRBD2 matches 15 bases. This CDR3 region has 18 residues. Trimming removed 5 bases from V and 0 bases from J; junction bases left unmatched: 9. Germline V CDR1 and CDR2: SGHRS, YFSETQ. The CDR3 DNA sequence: TGCGCCAGCAGTCAACAGGGGACTAGCGGGAGGCCCTCCTACGAGCAGTACTTC. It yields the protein CASSQQGTSGRPSYEQYF.

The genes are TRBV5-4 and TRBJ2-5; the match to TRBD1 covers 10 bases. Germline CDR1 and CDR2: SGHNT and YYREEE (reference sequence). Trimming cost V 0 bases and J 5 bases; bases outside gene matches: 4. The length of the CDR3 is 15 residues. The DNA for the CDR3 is TGTGCCAGCAGCTTGGTAGGGACAGGGGTGGAGACCCAGTACTTC. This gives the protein CASSLVGTGVETQYF.

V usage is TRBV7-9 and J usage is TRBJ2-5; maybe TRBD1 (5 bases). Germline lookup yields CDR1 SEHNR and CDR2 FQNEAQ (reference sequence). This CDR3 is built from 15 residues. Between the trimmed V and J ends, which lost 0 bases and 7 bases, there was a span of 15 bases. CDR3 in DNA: TGTGCCAGCAGCTTAGCTACTCAGGGATCCGGGACCCAGTACTTC. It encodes CASSLATQGSGTQYF.

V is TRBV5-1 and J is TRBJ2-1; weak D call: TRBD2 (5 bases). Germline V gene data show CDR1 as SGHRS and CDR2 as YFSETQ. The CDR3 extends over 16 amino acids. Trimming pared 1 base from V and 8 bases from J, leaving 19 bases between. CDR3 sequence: CASSLPRDLASYEQFF. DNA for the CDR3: TGCGCCAGCAGCTTGCCACGGGATCTGGCTAGCTATGAGCAGTTCTTC.

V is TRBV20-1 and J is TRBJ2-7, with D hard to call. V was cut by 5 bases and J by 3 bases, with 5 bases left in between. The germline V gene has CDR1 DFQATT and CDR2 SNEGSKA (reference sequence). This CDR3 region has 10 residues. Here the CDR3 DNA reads TGCAGTGCTTCGAGCTACGAGCAGTACTTC. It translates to CSASSYEQYF.

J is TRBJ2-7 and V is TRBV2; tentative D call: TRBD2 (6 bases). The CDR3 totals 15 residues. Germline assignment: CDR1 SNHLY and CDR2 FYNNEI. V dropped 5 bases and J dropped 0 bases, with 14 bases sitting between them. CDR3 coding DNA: TGTGCCAGCAGTCCGGGACTCTTAAGCTCCTACGAGCAGTACTTC. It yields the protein CASSPGLLSSYEQYF.

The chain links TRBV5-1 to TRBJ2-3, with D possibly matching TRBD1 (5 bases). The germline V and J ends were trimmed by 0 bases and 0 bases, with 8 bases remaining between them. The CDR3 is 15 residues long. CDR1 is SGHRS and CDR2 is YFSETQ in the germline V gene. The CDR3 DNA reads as TGCGCCAGCAGCTTGGGAGACAGAAGCACAGATACGCAGTATTTT. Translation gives CASSLGDRSTDTQYF.

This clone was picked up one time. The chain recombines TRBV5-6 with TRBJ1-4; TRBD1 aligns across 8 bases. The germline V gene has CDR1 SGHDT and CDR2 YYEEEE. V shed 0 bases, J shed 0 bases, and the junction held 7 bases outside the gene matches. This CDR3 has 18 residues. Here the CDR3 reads CASSLAGTGSPTNEKLFF. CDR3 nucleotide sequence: TGTGCCAGCAGCTTGGCCGGGACAGGATCACCAACTAATGAAAAACTGTTTTTT.

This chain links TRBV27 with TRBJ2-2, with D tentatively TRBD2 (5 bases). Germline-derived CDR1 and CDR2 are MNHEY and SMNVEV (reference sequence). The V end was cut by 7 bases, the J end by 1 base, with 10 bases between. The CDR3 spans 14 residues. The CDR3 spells CASKREGNTGELFF. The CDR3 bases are TGTGCCAGCAAGAGAGAGGGGAACACCGGGGAGCTGTTTTTT.

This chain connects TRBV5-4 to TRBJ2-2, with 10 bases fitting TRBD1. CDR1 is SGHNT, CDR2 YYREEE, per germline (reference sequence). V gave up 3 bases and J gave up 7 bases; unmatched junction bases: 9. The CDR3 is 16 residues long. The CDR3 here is CASSYPPGQGIGELFF. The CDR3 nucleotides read TGTGCCAGCAGCTACCCGCCGGGACAGGGGATCGGGGAGCTGTTTTTT. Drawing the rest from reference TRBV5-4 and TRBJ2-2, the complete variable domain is ETGVTQSPTHLIKTRGQQVTLRCSSQSGHNTVSWYQQALGQGPQFIFQYYREEENGRGNFPPRFSGLQFPNYSSELNVNALELDDSALYLCASSYPPGQGIGELFFGEGSRLTVL.